Each of the 9 T cell receptor beta chains below was sequenced from the same sample in a study of molecular identifiers for immune sequencing clone quantification. TCRdb independently ran MiXCR on the PCR reads; one entry per CDR3 protein. The data hold tens of thousands of distinct CDR3 sequences, with approximately 26% observed a single time. The sequencing sample was made of naive CD8+ T cells from blood, with Jurkat cell RNA spiked in. Subset reported: FACS-sorted CD8+CD4-CCR7+CD45RA+ naive T cells. Every receptor here comes from a human donor in good health. Some libraries in this study had Jurkat cell RNA spiked in.

The V call is TRBV5-4, the J call TRBJ1-3, with D unclear. V was trimmed by 4 bases and J by 6 bases, leaving 11 bases between them. This CDR3 contains 13 residues. In germline, CDR1 is SGHNT, CDR2 YYREEE (reference sequence). The CDR3 DNA is TGTGCCAGCAGCCCCACGGGAGAAAACACCATATATTTT. Its translation is CASSPTGENTIYF.

Ten or more counts support this clonotype. This chain links TRBV27 with TRBJ1-5, with 7 nucleotides matching TRBD1. This CDR3 is built from 13 residues. In germline, CDR1 is MNHEY, CDR2 SMNVEV (reference sequence). Losses at the gene ends were 7 bases for V and 3 bases for J; bases not matched to a gene: 3. The CDR3 coding sequence is TGTGCCAGCACCACAGGGGACAATCAGCCCCAGCATTTT. Translation: CASTTGDNQPQHF.

This clonotype was detected many times. V gene TRBV29-1 combines with J gene TRBJ1-2, with D tentatively TRBD1 (5 bases). The CDR3 loop spans 11 amino acids. The V and J ends lost 6 bases and 4 bases respectively, with 9 bases between them. The germline CDR1 and CDR2 sequences are SQVTM and ANQGSEA. In DNA, the CDR3 is TGCAGCGTGGACAAAGCCTATGGCTACACCTTC. Translation gives CSVDKAYGYTF.

The chain combines TRBV7-6 with TRBJ2-5; tentatively, D is TRBD1 or TRBD2 (5 bases each). V was shortened by 4 bases and J by 9 bases, with 18 bases between the two germline ends. The CDR3 is 14 amino acids. In germline, CDR1 is SGHVS, CDR2 FNYEAQ. The CDR3 reads CASSSGTPSEPQYF. DNA for the CDR3: TGTGCCAGCAGCTCCGGGACCCCCTCGGAGCCCCAGTACTTC.

The table lists this clonotype with a few counts. This chain joins TRBV6-2 or TRBV6-3 and TRBJ1-5; the D gene is possibly TRBD1 (5 bases). Per the germline V gene, CDR1 is MNHEY and CDR2 is SVGEGT. The CDR3 runs to 14 residues. The V and J ends lost 8 bases and 2 bases respectively, with 13 bases between them. In DNA form, the CDR3 reads TGTGCCAGCGCCGACTGGGGCGGCAATCAGCCCCAGCATTTT. Translated, it gives CASADWGGNQPQHF.

This clonotype was counted ten times or more. The chain recombines TRBV12-5 with TRBJ1-1; D is ambiguous. Germline-derived CDR1 and CDR2 are LGHNT and FRNRAP. The ends were cut back, 6 bases at V and 5 bases at J, with 7 bases in the middle. The CDR3 is 11 amino acids. CDR3 region: CASGPSTEAFF. For the CDR3, the DNA is TGTGCTAGTGGCCCCTCAACTGAAGCTTTCTTT.

This clonotype was observed at least ten times. The rearrangement uses TRBV29-1 and TRBJ2-3, with no clear D. Germline-derived CDR1 and CDR2 are SQVTM and ANQGSEA. The CDR3 is 13 amino acids. V shed 2 bases and J shed 6 bases, with 12 bases lying between them. The CDR3 spells CSVELVPRDTQYF. CDR3 in DNA: TGCAGCGTTGAATTGGTCCCACGGGATACGCAGTATTTT.

As to this clonotype: Just one base apart from a much larger clone, this may be a read error. The chain joins TRBV4-1 to TRBJ2-7; D not certain. Deletions cut 0 bases from V and 4 bases from J, with 7 bases between. Germline V lookup: CDR1 MGHRA, CDR2 YSYEKL. This CDR3 is 13 amino acids long. CDR3 coding DNA: TGCGCCAGCAGCCAAGATCAATGGTACGAGCAGTACTTC. As protein: CASSQDQWYEQYF.

J is TRBJ2-3 and V is TRBV28, with no clear D. The CDR3 is 15 residues long. CDR1 is MDHEN, CDR2 SYDVKM, per germline. The V and J ends lost 3 bases and 0 bases respectively, with 10 bases between them. The CDR3 DNA sequence: TGTGCCAGCAGTTTCGTCTCGACTAGCACAGATACGCAGTATTTT. As protein: CASSFVSTSTDTQYF.